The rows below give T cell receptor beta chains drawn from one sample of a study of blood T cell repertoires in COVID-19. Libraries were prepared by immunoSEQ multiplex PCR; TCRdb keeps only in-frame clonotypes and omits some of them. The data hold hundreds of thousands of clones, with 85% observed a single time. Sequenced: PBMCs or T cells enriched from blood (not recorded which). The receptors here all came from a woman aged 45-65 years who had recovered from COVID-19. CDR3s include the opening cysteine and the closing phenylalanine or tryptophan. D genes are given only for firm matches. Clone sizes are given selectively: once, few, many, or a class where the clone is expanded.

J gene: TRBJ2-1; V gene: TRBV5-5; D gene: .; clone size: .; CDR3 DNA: TGTGCCAGCAGCCCAGAAGGGGTATCCTACAATGAGCAGTTCTTC; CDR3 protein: CASSPEGVSYNEQFF
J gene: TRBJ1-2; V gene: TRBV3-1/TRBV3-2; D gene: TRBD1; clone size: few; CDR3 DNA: TGTGCCAGCAGCAAACAGCCAAGTTCGGGACAGGGATTCTATGGCTACACCTTC; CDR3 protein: CASSKQPSSGQGFYGYTF
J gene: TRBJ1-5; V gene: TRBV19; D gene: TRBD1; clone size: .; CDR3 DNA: TGTGCCTCTGAGGACAGGGCAAGCAATCAGCCCCAGCATTTT; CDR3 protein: CASEDRASNQPQHF
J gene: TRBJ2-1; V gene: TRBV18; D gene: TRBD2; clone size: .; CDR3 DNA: TGTGCCAGCTCACAAAGCGGGAGTGAGCAGTTCTTC; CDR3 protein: CASSQSGSEQFF
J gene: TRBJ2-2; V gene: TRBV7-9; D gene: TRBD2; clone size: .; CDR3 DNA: TGTGCCAGCAGCCTGAGCGGGAGGGCCCGGAGGGAGCTGTTTTTT; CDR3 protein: CASSLSGRARRELFF
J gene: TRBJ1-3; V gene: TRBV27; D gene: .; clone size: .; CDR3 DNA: TGTGCCAGCAGTTTATCGGTGAGCTCTGGAAACACCATATATTTT; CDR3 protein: CASSLSVSSGNTIYF
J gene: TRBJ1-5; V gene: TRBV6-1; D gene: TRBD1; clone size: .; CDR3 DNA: TGTGCCAGCAGTGAATCGAGACAGGGGCTCCATCAGCCCCAGCATTTT; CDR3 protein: CASSESRQGLHQPQHF
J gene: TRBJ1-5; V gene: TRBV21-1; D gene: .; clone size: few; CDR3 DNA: TGTGCCAGCAGCAAAACGGGGTTGTGCAATCAGCCCCAGCATTTT; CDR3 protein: CASSKTGLCNQPQHF
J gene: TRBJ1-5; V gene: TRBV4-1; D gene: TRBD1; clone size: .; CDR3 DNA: TGCGCCAGCAGCGATCGACAGGGAGGTCAGCCCCAGCATTTT; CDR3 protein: CASSDRQGGQPQHF
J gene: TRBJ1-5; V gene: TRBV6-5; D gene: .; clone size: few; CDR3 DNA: TGTGCCAGCAGGTTACAGTTAAATCAGCCCCAGCATTTT; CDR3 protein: CASRLQLNQPQHF
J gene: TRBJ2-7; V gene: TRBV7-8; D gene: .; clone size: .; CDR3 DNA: TGTGCCAGCAGCTTACAAGGAGAGGACGAGCAGTACTTC; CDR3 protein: CASSLQGEDEQYF
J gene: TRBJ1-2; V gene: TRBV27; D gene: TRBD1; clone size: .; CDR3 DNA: TGTGCCAGCAGTTCACATCAACAGGGGGTTTATGGCTACACCTTC; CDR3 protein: CASSSHQQGVYGYTF
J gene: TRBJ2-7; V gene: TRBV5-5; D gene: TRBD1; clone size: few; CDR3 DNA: TGTGCCAGCAGCTTGGAGGGGACAGCCATCTCCTACGAGCAGTACTTC; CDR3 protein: CASSLEGTAISYEQYF
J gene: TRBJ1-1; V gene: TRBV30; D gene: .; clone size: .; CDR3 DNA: TGTGCCTGGAGCCGACTTAAAGGCACTGAAGCTTTCTTT; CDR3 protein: CAWSRLKGTEAFF
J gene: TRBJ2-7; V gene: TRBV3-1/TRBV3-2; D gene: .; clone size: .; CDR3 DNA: TGTGCCAGCAGCCAAGTGCAGGGCTACGAGCAGTACTTC; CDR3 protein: CASSQVQGYEQYF
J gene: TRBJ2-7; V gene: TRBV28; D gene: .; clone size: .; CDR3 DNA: TGTGCCAGCAGGTCGAGCTCCTACGAGCAGTACTTC; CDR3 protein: CASRSSSYEQYF
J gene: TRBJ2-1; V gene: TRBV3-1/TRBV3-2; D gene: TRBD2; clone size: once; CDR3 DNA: TGTGCCAGCAGCCGGACTAGCGGGAGAGGGGCTGAGCAGTTCTTC; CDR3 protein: CASSRTSGRGAEQFF
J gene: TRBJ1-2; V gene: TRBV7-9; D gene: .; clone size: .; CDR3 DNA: TGTGCCAGCAGCTTAGTAGCGTCTAACTATGGCTACACCTTC; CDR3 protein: CASSLVASNYGYTF
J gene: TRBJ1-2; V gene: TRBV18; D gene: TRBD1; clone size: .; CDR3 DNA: TGTGCCAGCTCCCCTCGGGGGACAGTTACAAGCTATGGCTACACCTTC; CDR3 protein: CASSPRGTVTSYGYTF
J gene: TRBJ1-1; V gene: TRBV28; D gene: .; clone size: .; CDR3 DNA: TGTGCCAGCAGCCCAGACGCGGGTAGGTGGACTGAAGCTTTCTTT; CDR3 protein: CASSPDAGRWTEAFF
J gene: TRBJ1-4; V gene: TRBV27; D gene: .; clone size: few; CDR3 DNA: TGTGCCAGCAGTTTATCCCTCCACGGAGTAACTAATGAAAAACTGTTTTTT; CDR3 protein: CASSLSLHGVTNEKLFF